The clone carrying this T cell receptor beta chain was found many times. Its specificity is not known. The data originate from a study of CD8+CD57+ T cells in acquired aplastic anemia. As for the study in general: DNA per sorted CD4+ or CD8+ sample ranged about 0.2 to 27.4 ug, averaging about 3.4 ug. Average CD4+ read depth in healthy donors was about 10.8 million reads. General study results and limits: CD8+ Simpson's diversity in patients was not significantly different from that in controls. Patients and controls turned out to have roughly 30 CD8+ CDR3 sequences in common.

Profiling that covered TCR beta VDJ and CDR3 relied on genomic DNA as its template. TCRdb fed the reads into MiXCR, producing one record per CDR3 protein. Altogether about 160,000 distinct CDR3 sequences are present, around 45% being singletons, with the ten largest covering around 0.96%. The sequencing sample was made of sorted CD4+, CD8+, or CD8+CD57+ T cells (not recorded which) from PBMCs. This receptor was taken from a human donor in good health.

The CDR3 DNA reads TGTGCCAGCACCCTCGCAGGGGGAGGTTCCTACAATGAGCAGTTCTTC. This codes for CASTLAGGGSYNEQFF. This rearrangement joins TRBV6-1 to TRBJ2-1; D perhaps matches TRBD1 (7 bases). Germline CDR1 reads MNHNS; CDR2 reads SASEGT. Trimming took 7 bases from V and 1 from J, leaving 17 bases between them. The CDR3 is 16 amino acids.